This TCR beta chain is drawn from a study of T cells in Graves' hyperthyroidism and ophthalmopathy. Amplification of TCR beta CDR3 regions was performed using RNA transcripts as template. Researchers ran a first-round RT-PCR on the TCR CDR3 using the HTBI primer set. TCRdb called the multiplex PCR reads again in MiXCR, with one record for every CDR3 protein. This table holds 370,000 or so distinct CDR3 sequences, more than 20% found once. The CDR3 is made up of 15 amino acids. The V segment lost 2 bases and the J segment 10 bases; nucleotides outside the gene matches: 10. Germline V lookup: CDR1 SGHAT, CDR2 FQNNGV.

Sequencing was performed on blood. The chain uses TRBV11-2 and TRBJ2-1, with 8 bases fitting TRBD2. The sequence was obtained from a man aged 45-60 years with Graves' hyperthyroidism. For the CDR3, the DNA is TGTGCCAGCAGCTTAATCGTGAGCGGGAGTCGAGAGCAGTTCTTC. Its protein is CASSLIVSGSREQFF.